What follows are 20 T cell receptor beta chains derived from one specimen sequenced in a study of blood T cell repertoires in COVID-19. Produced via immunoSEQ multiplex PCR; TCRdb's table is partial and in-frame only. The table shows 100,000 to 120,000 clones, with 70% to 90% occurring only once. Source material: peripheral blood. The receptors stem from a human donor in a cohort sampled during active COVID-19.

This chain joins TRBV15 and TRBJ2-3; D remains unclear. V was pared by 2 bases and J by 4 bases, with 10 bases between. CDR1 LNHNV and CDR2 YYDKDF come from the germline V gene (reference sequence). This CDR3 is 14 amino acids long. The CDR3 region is CATSRPSVADTQYF. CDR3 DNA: TGTGCCACCAGCAGACCCAGTGTCGCAGATACGCAGTATTTT.

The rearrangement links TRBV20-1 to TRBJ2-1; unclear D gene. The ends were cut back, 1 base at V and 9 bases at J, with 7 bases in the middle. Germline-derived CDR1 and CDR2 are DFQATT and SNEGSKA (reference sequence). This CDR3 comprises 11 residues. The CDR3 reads CSARAHFEQFF. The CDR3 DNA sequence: TGCAGTGCTAGAGCTCACTTTGAGCAGTTCTTC.

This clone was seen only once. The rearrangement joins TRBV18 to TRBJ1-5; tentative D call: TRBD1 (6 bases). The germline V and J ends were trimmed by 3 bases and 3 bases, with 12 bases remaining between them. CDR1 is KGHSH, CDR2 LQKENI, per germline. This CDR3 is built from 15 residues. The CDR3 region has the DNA TGTGCCAGCTCACCGTACACAGGGACCAATCAGCCCCAGCATTTT. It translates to CASSPYTGTNQPQHF.

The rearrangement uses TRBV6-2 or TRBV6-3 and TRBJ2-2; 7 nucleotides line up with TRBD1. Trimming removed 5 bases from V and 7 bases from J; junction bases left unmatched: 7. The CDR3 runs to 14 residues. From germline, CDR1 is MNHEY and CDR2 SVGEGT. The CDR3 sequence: CASSRRQGHGELFF. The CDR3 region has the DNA TGTGCCAGCAGTCGACGACAGGGCCACGGGGAGCTGTTTTTT.

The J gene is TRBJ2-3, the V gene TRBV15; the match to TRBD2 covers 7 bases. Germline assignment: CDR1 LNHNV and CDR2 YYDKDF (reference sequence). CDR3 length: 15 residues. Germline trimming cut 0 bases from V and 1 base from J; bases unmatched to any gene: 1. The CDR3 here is CATSREGLRTDTQYF. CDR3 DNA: TGTGCCACCAGCAGAGAGGGACTACGCACAGATACGCAGTATTTT.

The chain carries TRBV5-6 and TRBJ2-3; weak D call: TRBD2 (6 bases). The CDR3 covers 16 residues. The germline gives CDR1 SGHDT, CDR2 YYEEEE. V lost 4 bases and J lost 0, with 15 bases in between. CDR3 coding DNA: TGTGCCAGCAGCGGGGGACTCGCGTTGAGCACAGATACGCAGTATTTT. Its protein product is CASSGGLALSTDTQYF.

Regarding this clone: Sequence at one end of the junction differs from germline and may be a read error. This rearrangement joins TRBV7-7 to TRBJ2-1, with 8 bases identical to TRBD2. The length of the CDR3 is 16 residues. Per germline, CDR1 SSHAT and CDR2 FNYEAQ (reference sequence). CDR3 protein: CASSPGGGRSYNEQFF. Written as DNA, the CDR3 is TGTGCTAGCAGCCCAGGTGGCGGGAGGTCCTACAATGAGCAGTTCTTC.

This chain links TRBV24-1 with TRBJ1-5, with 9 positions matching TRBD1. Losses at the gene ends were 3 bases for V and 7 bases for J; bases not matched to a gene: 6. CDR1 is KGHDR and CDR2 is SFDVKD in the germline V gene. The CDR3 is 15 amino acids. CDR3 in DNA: TGTGCCACCAGTGATCCGGGGACAGGGAGCCAGCCCCAGCATTTT. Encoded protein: CATSDPGTGSQPQHF.

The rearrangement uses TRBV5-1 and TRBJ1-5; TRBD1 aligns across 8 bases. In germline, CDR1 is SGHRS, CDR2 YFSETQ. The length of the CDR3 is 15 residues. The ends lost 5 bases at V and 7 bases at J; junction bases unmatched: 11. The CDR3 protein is CASSNRGASGQPQHF. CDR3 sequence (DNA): TGCGCCAGCAGTAACAGGGGGGCCTCCGGGCAGCCCCAGCATTTT.

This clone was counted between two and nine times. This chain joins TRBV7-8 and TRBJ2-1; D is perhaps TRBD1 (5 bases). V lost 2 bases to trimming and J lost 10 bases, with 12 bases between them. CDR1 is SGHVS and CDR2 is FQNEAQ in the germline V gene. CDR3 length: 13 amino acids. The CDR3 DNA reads TGTGCCAGCAGCTTACAACAGGTCGGCGAGCAGTTCTTC. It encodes CASSLQQVGEQFF.

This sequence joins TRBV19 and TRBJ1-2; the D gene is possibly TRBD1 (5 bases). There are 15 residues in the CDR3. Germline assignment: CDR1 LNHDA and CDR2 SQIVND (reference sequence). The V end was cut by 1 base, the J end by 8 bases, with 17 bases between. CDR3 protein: CASSIGDKGRGGYTF. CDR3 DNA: TGTGCCAGTAGTATAGGCGACAAAGGAAGGGGCGGCTACACCTTC.

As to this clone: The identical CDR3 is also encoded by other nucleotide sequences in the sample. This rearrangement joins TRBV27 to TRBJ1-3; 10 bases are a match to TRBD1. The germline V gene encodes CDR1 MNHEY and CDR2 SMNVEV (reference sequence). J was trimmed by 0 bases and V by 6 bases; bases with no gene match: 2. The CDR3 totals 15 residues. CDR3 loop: CASSRDRGSGNTIYF. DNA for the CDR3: TGTGCCAGCAGCCGGGACAGGGGCTCTGGAAACACCATATATTTT.

This CDR3 is CASSLGGLNNQPQHF. CDR3 bases: TGCGCCAGCAGCTTGGGTGGACTGAACAATCAGCCCCAGCATTTT. The V and J genes are TRBV5-1 and TRBJ1-5; D gene unclear. CDR1 and CDR2 (germline): SGHRS, YFSETQ. CDR3 size: 15 residues. The germline V and J ends were trimmed by 0 bases and 3 bases, with 10 bases remaining between them.

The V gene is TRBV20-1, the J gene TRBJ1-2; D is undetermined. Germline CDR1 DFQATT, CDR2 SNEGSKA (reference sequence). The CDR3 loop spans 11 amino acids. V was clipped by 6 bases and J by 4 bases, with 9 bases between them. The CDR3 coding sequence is TGCAGTGCCCGACTCCTCTATGGCTACACCTTC. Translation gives CSARLLYGYTF.

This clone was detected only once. CDR3 protein: CASSQDIPLTGFRDSPLHF. CDR3 coding DNA: TGTGCCAGCAGCCAAGATATCCCCCTGACAGGTTTCAGGGATTCACCCCTCCACTTT. This sequence joins TRBV3-1 (or the pseudogene TRBV3-2) and TRBJ1-6, with a weak D call TRBD1 (6 bases). The CDR3 contains 19 residues. Germline V CDR1 and CDR2: LGHDT, YNNKEL (reference sequence). V was clipped by 0 bases and J by 8 bases, with 23 bases between them.

CDR3 in amino acids: CASSGPTGRGSPLHF. DNA for the CDR3: TGTGCCAGCAGCGGACCGACAGGCCGGGGTTCACCCCTCCACTTT. This chain uses TRBV27 with TRBJ1-6, with D possibly TRBD1 on 6 matching bases. Trimming took 6 bases from V and 9 from J, leaving 18 bases between them. This CDR3 comprises 15 residues. Germline lookup yields CDR1 MNHEY and CDR2 SMNVEV (reference sequence).

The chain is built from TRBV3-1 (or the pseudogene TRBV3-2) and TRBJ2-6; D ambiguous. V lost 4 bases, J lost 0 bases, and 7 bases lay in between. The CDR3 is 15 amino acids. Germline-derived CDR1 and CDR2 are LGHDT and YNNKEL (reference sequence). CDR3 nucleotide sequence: TGTGCCAGCAGCCTCACAGCCTCTGGGGCCAACGTCCTGACTTTC. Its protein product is CASSLTASGANVLTF.

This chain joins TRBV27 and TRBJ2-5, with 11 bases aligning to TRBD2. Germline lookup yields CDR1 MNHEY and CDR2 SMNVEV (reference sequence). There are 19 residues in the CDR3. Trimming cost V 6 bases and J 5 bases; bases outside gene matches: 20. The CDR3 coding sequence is TGTGCCAGCAGACGGCTAGCGGGAGGAAGAGCGCCCGGAGGGGAGACCCAGTACTTC. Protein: CASRRLAGGRAPGGETQYF.

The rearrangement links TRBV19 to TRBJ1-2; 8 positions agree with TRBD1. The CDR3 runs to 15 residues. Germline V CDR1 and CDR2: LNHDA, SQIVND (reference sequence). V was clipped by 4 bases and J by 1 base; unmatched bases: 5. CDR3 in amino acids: CASSRGTGGNYGYTF. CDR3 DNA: TGTGCCAGTAGTAGAGGAACAGGGGGTAACTATGGCTACACCTTC.

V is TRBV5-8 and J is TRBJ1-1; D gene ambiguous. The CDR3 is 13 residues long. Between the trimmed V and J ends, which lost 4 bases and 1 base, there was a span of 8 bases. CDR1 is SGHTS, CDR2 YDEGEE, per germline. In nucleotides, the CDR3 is TGTGCCAGCAGCCGCCGGGAGAACACTGAAGCTTTCTTT. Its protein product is CASSRRENTEAFF.